The 20 T cell receptor beta chains below come from one sample, sequenced in a study of identical twins. TCRdb fed the 5' RACE reads into MiXCR, producing one record per CDR3 protein. The top ten clones hold 4% to 5% of a sample with 200,000 to 250,000 distinct CDR3 sequences, about 13% of them seen once. These same data were also listed under a study on yellow fever vaccine responses in identical twins.

Material: memory (CD45RO+) T cells sorted from blood. The receptors were sampled from a woman younger than 30 in good health.

This clonotype has a handful of counts. This rearrangement joins TRBV6-2 or TRBV6-3 to TRBJ1-1; weak D call: TRBD1 (5 bases). Per germline, CDR1 MNHEY and CDR2 SVGEGT. The CDR3 extends over 14 amino acids. V lost 4 bases and J lost 11, with 20 bases in between. CDR3 amino acids: CASSWAGSGTWAFF. The CDR3 DNA is TGTGCCAGCAGTTGGGCTGGTTCCGGGACTTGGGCTTTCTTT.

This clonotype appeared many times. This chain uses TRBV7-2 with TRBJ2-1; no reliable D call. The germline CDR1 and CDR2 sequences are SGHTA and FQGNSA. Deletions cut 7 bases from V and 0 bases from J, with 13 bases between. The CDR3 consists of 15 residues. CDR3 amino acids: CASIRDTGSYNEQFF. Written as DNA, the CDR3 is TGTGCCAGCATTAGAGACACCGGCTCCTACAATGAGCAGTTCTTC.

This clonotype turned up a few times. The chain uses TRBV3-1 and TRBJ2-1; D could derive from TRBD1 or TRBD2 (5 bases each). Trimming stripped 2 bases from V and 2 bases from J, with 7 bases between. Germline V gene data show CDR1 as LGHDT and CDR2 as YNNKEL (reference sequence). This CDR3 is 14 amino acids long. The CDR3 region is CASSQPGPYNEQFF. Here the CDR3 DNA reads TGTGCCAGCAGCCAACCGGGACCCTACAATGAGCAGTTCTTC.

In this sample, this clonotype turned up many times. The rearrangement links TRBV24-1 to TRBJ2-5; 10 positions agree with TRBD1. Germline values: CDR1 KGHDR, CDR2 SFDVKD. The length of the CDR3 is 15 residues. Here the CDR3 reads CATGSDRGLLETQYF. In DNA, the CDR3 is TGTGCGACAGGTTCAGACAGGGGGCTGTTAGAGACCCAGTACTTC.

The CDR3 nucleotides are TGTGCCATCGCCCGACGGGCCAGGGACCTTCTGAACGAGCAGTACTTC. Its translation: CAIARRARDLLNEQYF. The J gene is TRBJ2-7, the V gene TRBV10-3; D tentatively reads TRBD1 or TRBD2 (5 bases each). This CDR3 contains 16 residues. CDR1 ENHRY and CDR2 SYGVKD come from the germline V gene. Trimming cost V 8 bases and J 5 bases, with 25 bases left between them.

The genes are TRBV24-1 and TRBJ2-5; tentative D call: TRBD1 (5 bases). Germline-derived CDR1 and CDR2 are KGHDR and SFDVKD. This CDR3 region has 15 residues. Trimming pared 4 bases from V and 5 bases from J, leaving 16 bases between. The CDR3 coding sequence is TGTGCCACCAGTGAAGGCTCAGGGATTTTGGAGACCCAGTACTTC. Translation gives CATSEGSGILETQYF.

This clonotype was detected many times. The chain joins TRBV24-1 to TRBJ2-6; no clear D gene. The CDR3 runs 15 residues. The V gene's germline CDR1 is KGHDR and CDR2 SFDVKD. V gave up 3 bases and J gave up 0 bases, with 5 bases separating them. CDR3 DNA: TGTGCCACCAGTGATCCGAGCTCTGGGGCCAACGTCCTGACTTTC. This codes for CATSDPSSGANVLTF.

This clonotype was counted only a few times. The chain carries TRBV18 and TRBJ2-1, with 9 bases that match TRBD2. The CDR3 has 15 amino acids. V shed 3 bases and J 10 bases; nucleotides not matched to a gene: 10. CDR1 and CDR2 from the germline V gene are KGHSH and LQKENI. The DNA for the CDR3 is TGTGCCAGCTCACCCCCGGGCCTGAGCGGGAGGGAGCAGTTCTTC. Amino acid sequence: CASSPPGLSGREQFF.

CDR3 nucleotides: TGCGCCAGCAGACGTAGCCGGGACAGCACCTACGAGCAGTACTTC. The encoded protein is CASRRSRDSTYEQYF. This chain links TRBV5-1 with TRBJ2-7; 7 nucleotides match TRBD1. The V gene end was trimmed by 5 bases and the J gene end by 2 bases; junction bases not matched to a gene: 10. CDR1 SGHRS and CDR2 YFSETQ come from the germline V gene. The CDR3 spans 15 residues.

The genes are TRBV11-2 and TRBJ2-6; no clear D gene. Germline V gene data show CDR1 as SGHAT and CDR2 as FQNNGV. V was trimmed by 8 bases and J by 0 bases, leaving 14 bases between them. This CDR3 has 16 residues. The DNA of the CDR3 is TGTGCCAGCGGCGCTGGCAGTTACTCTGGGGCCAACGTCCTGACTTTC. This codes for CASGAGSYSGANVLTF.

At least ten counts were recorded for this clonotype. The rearrangement uses TRBV6-2 or TRBV6-3 and TRBJ2-1, with 7 nucleotides matching TRBD2. Losses at the gene ends were 0 bases for V and 7 bases for J; bases not matched to a gene: 12. The germline V gene has CDR1 MNHEY and CDR2 SVGEGT. The CDR3 contains 17 residues. Here the CDR3 reads CASSYSPGGTGMNEQFF. The DNA for the CDR3 is TGTGCCAGCAGTTACTCTCCGGGGGGAACGGGAATGAATGAGCAGTTCTTC.

The table lists this clonotype with a few counts. CDR3 residues: CATSTGDQETQYF. CDR3 DNA: TGTGCCACCAGCACAGGGGACCAAGAGACCCAGTACTTC. J is TRBJ2-5 and V is TRBV15, with D possibly being TRBD1 (6 bases). The germline CDR1 and CDR2 sequences are LNHNV and YYDKDF (reference sequence). V lost 4 bases to trimming and J lost 0 bases, with 6 bases between them. This CDR3 region has 13 residues.

At least ten counts were recorded for this clonotype. V is TRBV4-3 and J is TRBJ2-5; no clear D gene. The CDR3 consists of 14 residues. Trimming removed 1 base from V and 2 bases from J, with 8 bases in between. The germline V gene encodes CDR1 LGHNA and CDR2 YSLEER. The CDR3 nucleotides are TGCGCCAGCAGCCAAGGTGATAGGCAAGAGACCCAGTACTTC. This sequence encodes CASSQGDRQETQYF.

This chain joins TRBV7-2 and TRBJ2-5; 10 bases are shared with TRBD1. Germline-derived CDR1 and CDR2 are SGHTA and FQGNSA. J gave up 1 base and V 5 bases, and 4 bases lay outside the gene matches. The CDR3 runs to 15 residues. CDR3 nucleotide sequence: TGTGCCAGCAGCAATAGGGACAGGGGCCAAGAGACCCAGTACTTC. Its protein product is CASSNRDRGQETQYF.

This clonotype was counted only a few times. This chain connects TRBV5-1 to TRBJ1-5, with D hard to call. CDR3 length: 15 amino acids. Looked up from germline, CDR1 is SGHRS and CDR2 is YFSETQ. With 0 bases removed from V and 8 bases from J, the gap between germline ends came to 15 bases. The DNA of the CDR3 is TGCGCCAGCAGCTTGGACGGCAGGTCTGTGGAGCCCCAGCATTTT. It encodes CASSLDGRSVEPQHF.

The chain combines TRBV20-1 with TRBJ2-1, with 14 bases matching TRBD2. The CDR3 is 14 amino acids. Trimming took 5 bases from V and 8 from J; bases not matched to a gene: 5. Germline loops: CDR1 DFQATT, CDR2 SNEGSKA (reference sequence). CDR3 loop: CSASTSGGAYEQFF. In DNA, the CDR3 is TGCAGTGCTTCGACTAGCGGGGGGGCCTATGAGCAGTTCTTC.

This clonotype has ten or more counts. The CDR3 region has the DNA TGTGCCAGCAGGGCAACGAAGATGAACACCGGGGAGCTGTTTTTT. It specifies CASRATKMNTGELFF. The gene calls are TRBV2 and TRBJ2-2; D gene uncertain. The CDR3 has 15 residues. Per the germline V gene, CDR1 is SNHLY and CDR2 is FYNNEI. The V gene lost 6 bases and the J gene lost 1 base, with 12 bases spanning the gap. The whole variable domain, remainder taken from reference TRBV2 and TRBJ2-2, is EPEVTQTPSHQVTQMGQEVILRCVPISNHLYFYWYRQILGQKVEFLVSFYNNEISEKSEIFDDQFSVERPDGSNFTLKIRSTKLEDSAMYFCASRATKMNTGELFFGEGSRLTVL.

There are a few counts of this clonotype. This chain uses TRBV6-2 or TRBV6-3 with TRBJ1-2, with 7 bases lining up with TRBD1. Germline V gene data show CDR1 as MNHEY and CDR2 as SVGEGT. The CDR3 contains 13 residues. V was clipped by 4 bases and J by 3 bases; unmatched bases: 2. CDR3 in DNA: TGTGCCAGCAGTTTGGGACAGTACTATGGCTACACCTTC. Translated, it gives CASSLGQYYGYTF.

The chain joins TRBV6-5 to TRBJ2-4; 7 bases align to TRBD2. The junction had 6 bases not matched to a gene; V was cut back by 4 bases and J by 0 bases. The CDR3 loop spans 16 amino acids. Germline CDR1 reads MNHEY; CDR2 reads SVGAGI. CDR3 loop: CASSSGTILAKNIQYF. CDR3 nucleotides: TGTGCCAGCAGTTCGGGGACTATCCTAGCCAAAAACATTCAGTACTTC.

This chain links TRBV27 with TRBJ1-1; a possible D gene is TRBD1 (5 bases). V dropped 2 bases and J dropped 1 base, with 11 bases sitting between them. The CDR3 is made up of 15 amino acids. Germline V gene data show CDR1 as MNHEY and CDR2 as SMNVEV (reference sequence). The CDR3 protein is CASSLRVGGNTEAFF. The CDR3 DNA is TGTGCCAGCAGTTTAAGGGTTGGGGGGAACACTGAAGCTTTCTTT.